This paragraph reports one T cell receptor beta chain. What it binds is not known. These data belong to a study of identical twins. General study points: Out-of-frame alpha sequences common to twins exhibited an excess of low generation probability. Invariant MAIT and iNKT cells could partly confound zero-insertion analyses. Cross-sectional statistics, not tracking of the same donors, supported the conclusions.

Germline lookup yields CDR1 MNHEY and CDR2 SVGAGI. This CDR3 contains 15 residues. V shed 1 base and J shed 4 bases, with 12 bases lying between them. Each CDR3 protein is one row after TCRdb ran MiXCR on the 5' RACE reads. Here the sample spans 200,000 to 250,000 distinct CDR3 sequences, approximately 8% being singletons. These data were likewise used in another study, on yellow fever vaccine responses in identical twins.

The source is a woman aged 18-35 years in good health. Sequences were obtained from CD8+ T cells sorted from blood. This chain uses TRBV6-5 with TRBJ2-3, with D unclear. The CDR3 here is CASSYLGTVSDTQYF. The CDR3 DNA reads TGTGCCAGCAGTTACTTGGGTACCGTGTCAGATACGCAGTATTTT.